The rows below give T cell receptor beta chains drawn from one sample of a study of CD8+ T cells in alopecia areata. Generated by immunoSEQ multiplex PCR, the TCRdb table keeps only in-frame clones and is missing some. This table holds 79,000 or so clones, roughly 70% found once. The sequencing used CD8+ T cells sorted from blood, collected at week 24, from a patient treated with tofacitinib. The receptors here all came from a human donor with alopecia areata. Both conserved end residues are part of each CDR3. A D gene is named only where the DNA matches it firmly. Clone size is stated in some rows and not others, as once, few, many or a class when expanded.

J,size,V,D,CDR3,DNA
TRBJ1-5,NA,TRBV10-3,NA,CAISESGQPQHF,TGTGCCATCAGTGAGAGCGGCCAGCCCCAGCATTTT
TRBJ1-2,NA,TRBV9,NA,CASSPRGVSNYGYTF,TGTGCCAGCAGCCCCCGGGGGGTCTCTAACTATGGCTACACCTTC
TRBJ2-7,NA,TRBV4-3,NA,CASSQDFFGGRNEQYF,TGCGCCAGCAGCCAAGATTTTTTCGGAGGAAGGAACGAGCAGTACTTC
TRBJ1-2,once,TRBV7-9,NA,CASSLGRSFIYGYTF,TGTGCCAGCAGCTTAGGCCGCAGTTTCATCTATGGCTACACCTTC
TRBJ1-4,NA,TRBV2,NA,CASSDGAATNEKLFF,TGTGCCAGCAGTGACGGAGCGGCAACTAATGAAAAACTGTTTTTT
TRBJ2-1,NA,TRBV7-9,TRBD2,CASSQGTSGTEFNEQFF,TGTGCCAGCAGCCAAGGGACTAGCGGAACAGAATTCAATGAGCAGTTCTTC
TRBJ2-7,NA,TRBV4-1,NA,CASSPRRGTAYEQYF,TGCGCCAGCAGCCCCCGCCGGGGCACAGCCTACGAGCAGTACTTC
TRBJ2-1,once,TRBV4-1,TRBD2,CASSQVPGGNEQFF,TGCGCCAGCAGCCAAGTACCGGGGGGCAATGAGCAGTTCTTC
TRBJ2-1,few,TRBV4-1,TRBD2,CASSQSTSGRTEQFF,TGCGCCAGCAGCCAGTCGACTAGCGGGAGGACGGAGCAGTTCTTC
TRBJ1-1,NA,TRBV7-2,NA,CASSLDLVAGGTEAFF,TGTGCCAGCAGCTTAGATTTAGTCGCCGGAGGCACTGAAGCTTTCTTT
TRBJ2-7,once,TRBV4-3,TRBD2,CASSQLAGGPYEQYF,TGCGCCAGCAGCCAATTAGCGGGAGGGCCCTACGAGCAGTACTTC
TRBJ2-3,once,TRBV7-9,NA,CASSPGAGSSTDTQYF,TGTGCCAGCAGCCCGGGGGCAGGGTCGAGCACAGATACGCAGTATTTT
TRBJ2-3,few,TRBV13,TRBD2,CASSSSGGAADTQYF,TGTGCCAGCAGCTCTAGCGGGGGGGCCGCAGATACGCAGTATTTT